This is a list of T cell receptor beta chains from one sample in a study of blood T cell repertoires in COVID-19. Clones were read by immunoSEQ multiplex PCR, and TCRdb kept only the in-frame ones, dropping some. The data show fewer than 200,000 clones, approximately 87% seen once. Sequencing was done on a sample of PBMCs or T cells enriched from blood (not recorded which). Receptors originate from a woman in her fifties or sixties who had recovered from COVID-19. Both conserved end residues are part of each CDR3. Fields, in order: clone size, J gene, V gene, D gene, CDR3 DNA, CDR3 protein. The D gene is left open where the match is weak. A row's size may be missing; if present it is once, few, many or a size class.

abundance: -
j_gene: TRBJ2-1
v_gene: TRBV11-3
d_gene: TRBD1
CDR3nt: TGTGCCAGCAGCTTGCGGACAGGGAAGAACAATGAGCAGTTCTTC
CDR3aa: CASSLRTGKNNEQFF

abundance: -
j_gene: TRBJ1-2
v_gene: TRBV21-1
d_gene: -
CDR3nt: TGTGCCAGCAGCCCCAGGGTAAGAGGTGCCACCTTC
CDR3aa: CASSPRVRGATF

abundance: -
j_gene: TRBJ2-3
v_gene: TRBV30
d_gene: -
CDR3nt: TGTGCCTGGAGTGTAGCGGTCGTAGATACGCAGTATTTT
CDR3aa: CAWSVAVVDTQYF

abundance: -
j_gene: TRBJ2-2
v_gene: TRBV7-9
d_gene: TRBD1
CDR3nt: TGTGCCAGCAGCGCCGGGACAGCCACCGGGGAGCTGTTTTTT
CDR3aa: CASSAGTATGELFF

abundance: -
j_gene: TRBJ1-1
v_gene: TRBV19
d_gene: -
CDR3nt: TGTGCCAGTAGTATTTTAGGGGCGCAAGCTTTCTTT
CDR3aa: CASSILGAQAFF

abundance: few
j_gene: TRBJ2-5
v_gene: TRBV9
d_gene: TRBD2
CDR3nt: TGTGCCAGCAGCGTAACTAGCGGGGGGAGGGAGACCCAGTACTTC
CDR3aa: CASSVTSGGRETQYF

abundance: -
j_gene: TRBJ1-2
v_gene: TRBV6-2/TRBV6-3
d_gene: -
CDR3nt: TGTGCCAGCAGTTACCTATCAGGTGATGGTGGCTACACCTTC
CDR3aa: CASSYLSGDGGYTF

abundance: -
j_gene: TRBJ1-2
v_gene: TRBV19
d_gene: -
CDR3nt: TGTGCCAGTAGGAACCGACAGGCCAGCTATGGCTACACCTTC
CDR3aa: CASRNRQASYGYTF

abundance: -
j_gene: TRBJ1-2
v_gene: TRBV28
d_gene: -
CDR3nt: TGTGCCAGCAGTCCCCCGGGGGGGAGACGTGGCTACACCTTC
CDR3aa: CASSPPGGRRGYTF

abundance: -
j_gene: TRBJ2-3
v_gene: TRBV9
d_gene: TRBD2
CDR3nt: TGTGCCAGCAGCCCTCAGCGGGGGGTAGGTACGCAGTATTTT
CDR3aa: CASSPQRGVGTQYF

abundance: -
j_gene: TRBJ1-1
v_gene: TRBV7-9
d_gene: -
CDR3nt: TGTGCCAGCACCCCCAGGGGTATTGAAGCTTTCTTT
CDR3aa: CASTPRGIEAFF

abundance: -
j_gene: TRBJ2-6
v_gene: TRBV9
d_gene: -
CDR3nt: TGTGCCAGCAGCGTACAGTCCTCTGGGGCCAACGTCCTGACTTTC
CDR3aa: CASSVQSSGANVLTF

abundance: -
j_gene: TRBJ1-2
v_gene: TRBV14
d_gene: TRBD1
CDR3nt: TGTGCCAGCAGCCCACTCACAGGGGGCAACTATGGCTACACCTTC
CDR3aa: CASSPLTGGNYGYTF

abundance: -
j_gene: TRBJ2-2
v_gene: TRBV6-5
d_gene: TRBD2
CDR3nt: TGTGCCAGCACCTGGACTAGCGGGAGGAAAAGGGAGCTGTTTTTT
CDR3aa: CASTWTSGRKRELFF

abundance: once
j_gene: TRBJ2-6
v_gene: TRBV28
d_gene: -
CDR3nt: TGTGCCAGCAGGGGCGCTGGGGCCAACGTCCTGACTTTC
CDR3aa: CASRGAGANVLTF

abundance: -
j_gene: TRBJ1-1
v_gene: TRBV27
d_gene: -
CDR3nt: TGTGCCAGCAGGGAATGGGCATTGAACACTGAAGCTTTCTTT
CDR3aa: CASREWALNTEAFF

abundance: -
j_gene: TRBJ2-5
v_gene: TRBV2
d_gene: TRBD2
CDR3nt: TGTGCCAGCAGGGGTAGCGGGGCTTTCGGAGAGACCCAGTACTTC
CDR3aa: CASRGSGAFGETQYF

abundance: -
j_gene: TRBJ2-1
v_gene: TRBV7-2
d_gene: -
CDR3nt: TGTGCCAGCAGCTGGAGGACGGACAATGAGCAGTTCTTC
CDR3aa: CASSWRTDNEQFF

abundance: many
j_gene: TRBJ2-1
v_gene: TRBV28
d_gene: TRBD2
CDR3nt: TGTGCCAGCAGTTTAGCGGGGGAAGGGTACAATGAGCAGTTCTTC
CDR3aa: CASSLAGEGYNEQFF

abundance: -
j_gene: TRBJ2-3
v_gene: TRBV4-1
d_gene: -
CDR3nt: TGCGCCAGCAGCCAGGGCGGGGATACGCAGTATTTT
CDR3aa: CASSQGGDTQYF